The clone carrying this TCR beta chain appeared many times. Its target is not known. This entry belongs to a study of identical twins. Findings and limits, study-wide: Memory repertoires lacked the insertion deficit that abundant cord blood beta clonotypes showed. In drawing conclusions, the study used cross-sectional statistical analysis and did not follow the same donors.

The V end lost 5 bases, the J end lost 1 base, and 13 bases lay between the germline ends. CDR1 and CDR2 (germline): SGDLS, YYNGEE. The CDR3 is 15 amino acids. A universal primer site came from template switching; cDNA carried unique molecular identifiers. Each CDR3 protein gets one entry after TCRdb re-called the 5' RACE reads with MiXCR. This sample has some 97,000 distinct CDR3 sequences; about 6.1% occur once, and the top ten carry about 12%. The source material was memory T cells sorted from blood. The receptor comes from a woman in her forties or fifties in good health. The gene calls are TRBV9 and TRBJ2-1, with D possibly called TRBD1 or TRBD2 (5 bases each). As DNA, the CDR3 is TGTGCCAGCAGGCATGAGGGACCTTCCTACAATGAGCAGTTCTTC. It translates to CASRHEGPSYNEQFF.